The 25 T cell receptor beta chains presented below share a single source sample, sequenced in a study of Graves' ophthalmopathy and Graves' hyperthyroidism. The sequenced template was RNA, covering the TCR beta CDR3 region. HTBI primers primed a first-round RT-PCR, and a second-round multiplex PCR followed. Each CDR3 protein gets one entry after TCRdb re-called the multiplex PCR reads with MiXCR. This table holds about 1.2 million distinct CDR3 sequences, about 40% found once. The sequenced sample was peripheral blood or thyroid tissue (not recorded which). These receptors all stem from an adult man with Graves' hyperthyroidism.

This clonotype was detected many times. The limits of the CDR3 on the DNA are not certain, so only TCRdb's listed CDR3 is given. The chain carries TRBV2 and TRBJ1-5. The CDR3 sequence runs 18 residues, both termini included. Germline loops: CDR1 SNHLY, CDR2 FYNNEI. The CDR3 spells CASSEVRQGLSSGQPQHF.

This clonotype showed up just a few times. The rearrangement links TRBV15 to TRBJ1-4; D call uncertain. Trimming left V 0 bases short and J 0 bases short, with 11 bases between. CDR1 is LNHNV, CDR2 YYDKDF, per germline (reference sequence). The CDR3 extends over 17 amino acids. The CDR3: CATSREAAQSTNEKLFF. In DNA, the CDR3 is TGTGCCACCAGCAGAGAGGCAGCTCAGTCAACTAATGAAAAACTGTTTTTT.

This chain links TRBV5-1 with TRBJ1-4; the match to TRBD1 covers 10 bases. J gave up 2 bases and V 5 bases, and 9 bases lay outside the gene matches. The CDR3 totals 17 residues. Germline V gene lookup returns CDR1 SGHRS and CDR2 YFSETQ. The CDR3 region has the DNA TGCGCCAGCAGTAGTACCGGGACAGGGGTTACTAATGAAAAACTGTTTTTT. Its protein product is CASSSTGTGVTNEKLFF.

This rearrangement joins TRBV20-1 to TRBJ2-7, with 9 bases matching TRBD2. CDR3 length equals 16 residues. Germline V lookup: CDR1 DFQATT, CDR2 SNEGSKA (reference sequence). The trim removed 3 bases at V and 4 bases at J, leaving 13 bases unmatched. The DNA of the CDR3 is TGCAGTGCTAGTGGAATAGTAGCGGGAGTAGGTTACGAGCAGTACTTC. This encodes CSASGIVAGVGYEQYF.

In this sample, this clonotype turned up a few times. Being one base from a much bigger clone, this may be a read error. The chain combines TRBV10-3 with TRBJ1-2; D is perhaps TRBD1 (6 bases). The V end lost 0 bases, the J end lost 3 bases, and 8 bases lay between the germline ends. Germline lookup yields CDR1 ENHRY and CDR2 SYGVKD. The CDR3 spans 14 residues. The CDR3 loop reads CAISESGGDYGYTF. The CDR3 DNA is TGTGCCATCAGTGAGTCCGGGGGCGACTATGGCTACACCTTC.

This clonotype was observed many times. The chain is built from TRBV2 and TRBJ1-1; D gene unclear. Germline CDR1 reads SNHLY; CDR2 reads FYNNEI. Trimming pared 11 bases from V and 5 bases from J, leaving 18 bases between. CDR3 length: 13 residues. CDR3 nucleotide sequence: TGTGCCGGCCGCCCAGACTCGGGGACTGAAGCTTTCTTT. Translating gives CAGRPDSGTEAFF.

The table lists this clonotype with many counts. V is TRBV10-3 and J is TRBJ1-2; 9 bases match TRBD1. V lost 10 bases to trimming and J lost 4 bases; unmatched junction nucleotides: 7. The CDR3 has 13 amino acids. CDR1 and CDR2 from the germline V gene are ENHRY and SYGVKD. Here the CDR3 reads CATNPTGGYGYTF. DNA of the CDR3: TGTGCCACCAATCCGACAGGGGGCTATGGCTACACCTTC.

Notes on this clonotype: The junction departs from germline at one end; a sequencing error may be responsible. The rearrangement links TRBV20-1 to TRBJ1-1, with TRBD1 as a possible D gene (6 bases). This CDR3 has 19 residues. CDR1 is DFQATT and CDR2 is SNEGSKA in the germline V gene (reference sequence). In nucleotides, the CDR3 is TGCAGTGCTAGAGGGCGGGAACACAGGGATCATAGCCGGCGGACTGAAGCTCTCTTT. Its protein is CSARGREHRDHSRRTEALF.

The V call is TRBV4-3, the J call TRBJ1-4; D unresolved. Per germline, CDR1 LGHNA and CDR2 YSLEER. The CDR3 covers 14 residues. The V and J ends lost 1 base and 8 bases respectively, with 11 bases between them. CDR3 DNA: TGCGCCAGCAGCCAAGGGTTTCGAATGGAAAAACTGTTTTTT. It yields the protein CASSQGFRMEKLFF.

On this clonotype itself: Just one base apart from a much larger clone, this may be a read error. J is TRBJ1-5 and V is TRBV25-1; D perhaps matches TRBD1 (6 bases). This CDR3 has 17 amino acids. Trimming removed 4 bases at V and 3 bases at J, with 19 bases between. In germline, CDR1 is MGHDK, CDR2 SYGVNS. CDR3: CASSASGGRRYNQPQHF. The CDR3 nucleotides are TGTGCCAGCAGTGCCTCGGGGGGCAGGAGGTACAATCAGCCCCAGCATTTT.

The chain uses TRBV5-4 and TRBJ2-5; D unclear. The germline V and J ends were trimmed by 1 base and 1 base, with 11 bases remaining between them. Looked up from germline, CDR1 is SGHNT and CDR2 is YYREEE (reference sequence). The CDR3 has 15 residues. The CDR3 nucleotides read TGTGCCAGCAGCTTGACAGAAGAACTCCAAGAGACCCAGTACTTC. It specifies CASSLTEELQETQYF.

This chain joins TRBV2 and TRBJ2-5, with 14 bases fitting TRBD2. Germline V gene data show CDR1 as SNHLY and CDR2 as FYNNEI. The CDR3 sequence is 17 residues long. The junction had 13 bases not matched to a gene; V was cut back by 8 bases and J by 5 bases. The CDR3 DNA reads TGTGCCAGCTCACCAGAGGGACTAGCGGGAGCATCGGAGACCCAGTACTTC. Translating gives CASSPEGLAGASETQYF.

This clonotype was detected ten times or more. The chain couples TRBV5-1 to TRBJ2-6; D unresolved. Deletions cut 0 bases from V and 0 bases from J, with 7 bases between. The germline CDR1 and CDR2 sequences are SGHRS and YFSETQ. The CDR3 runs 16 residues. Here the CDR3 DNA reads TGCGCCAGCAGCTTGGGGGCCCTCTCTGGGGCCAACGTCCTGACTTTC. Amino acids: CASSLGALSGANVLTF. The variable domain in full, completed from reference TRBV5-1 and TRBJ2-6, reads KAGVTQTPRYLIKTRGQQVTLSCSPISGHRSVSWYQQTPGQGLQFLFEYFSETQRNKGNFPGRFSGRQFSNSRSEMNVSTLELGDSALYLCASSLGALSGANVLTFGAGSRLTVL.

This clonotype was observed at least ten times. This chain links TRBV19 with TRBJ1-5; 7 bases align to TRBD1. Germline V gene data show CDR1 as LNHDA and CDR2 as SQIVND (reference sequence). The CDR3 totals 16 residues. V was clipped by 0 bases and J by 0 bases; unmatched bases: 2. The CDR3 DNA sequence: TGTGCCAGTAGTATAGAGACAGGGTATAGCAATCAGCCCCAGCATTTT. Protein product: CASSIETGYSNQPQHF.

This chain uses TRBV6-5 with TRBJ2-3; TRBD1 matches 7 bases. The CDR3 sequence is 13 residues long. Trimming at V came to 6 bases and at J to 6 bases, leaving 6 bases not matched to a gene. Germline CDR1 and CDR2: MNHEY and SVGAGI. The CDR3 DNA reads as TGTGCCAGCAGCAGGGACAGAGACGATACGCAGTATTTT. Amino acid sequence: CASSRDRDDTQYF.

A few counts support this clonotype. The rearrangement joins TRBV12-3 or TRBV12-4 to TRBJ1-4; 8 nucleotides agree with TRBD1. The ends lost 3 bases at V and 5 bases at J; junction bases unmatched: 8. The CDR3 has 16 residues. The CDR3 DNA sequence: TGTGCCAGCAGTTTGCTACAGGGGGGGGAAAATGAAAAACTGTTTTTT. Translated: CASSLLQGGENEKLFF.

This chain joins TRBV29-1 and TRBJ2-2; 9 nucleotides line up with TRBD2. Germline V CDR1 and CDR2: SQVTM, ANQGSEA. The junction had 9 bases not matched to a gene; V was cut back by 8 bases and J by 5 bases. The CDR3 consists of 14 residues. For the CDR3, the DNA is TGCAGCAGCTCGGGACTAGCTGATACCGGGGAGCTGTTTTTT. Its protein is CSSSGLADTGELFF.

The sample holds many counts of this clonotype. This rearrangement joins TRBV7-2 to TRBJ2-7; D possibly uses TRBD1 or TRBD2 (5 bases each). Germline V gene data show CDR1 as SGHTA and CDR2 as FQGNSA. Trimming stripped 3 bases from V and 2 bases from J, with 11 bases between. CDR3 length equals 14 residues. CDR3 coding DNA: TGTGCCAGCAGCTTGGGGGACGGGACCTACGAGCAGTACTTC. The encoded protein is CASSLGDGTYEQYF.

The CDR3, as DNA: TGTGCCAGCAGCCGCCGTTGGCAGGGGGGTAATTCACCCCTCCACTTT. Translating it yields CASSRRWQGGNSPLHF. The chain carries TRBV11-2 and TRBJ1-6, with 7 bases aligning to TRBD1. The CDR3 has 16 residues. V was clipped by 5 bases and J by 6 bases; unmatched bases: 10. Germline CDR1 SGHAT, CDR2 FQNNGV. The variable domain in full, with the rest retrieved from reference TRBV11-2 and TRBJ1-6, is EAGVAQSPRYKIIEKRQSVAFWCNPISGHATLYWYQQILGQGPKLLIQFQNNGVVDDSQLPKDRFSAERLKGVDSTLKIQPAKLEDSAVYLCASSRRWQGGNSPLHFGNGTRLTVT.

This clonotype was observed many times. The chain carries TRBV29-1 and TRBJ2-3; 12 bases agree with TRBD2. CDR3 length equals 15 residues. From germline, CDR1 is SQVTM and CDR2 ANQGSEA. Trimming at V came to 6 bases and at J to 4 bases, leaving 8 bases not matched to a gene. The DNA for the CDR3 is TGCAGCGTCCCCGCTAGCGGGAGGGCCCCAGATACGCAGTATTTT. Translating gives CSVPASGRAPDTQYF.

The chain couples TRBV30 to TRBJ1-6; the D gene is possibly TRBD1 (6 bases). The germline gives CDR1 GTSNPN, CDR2 SVGIG (reference sequence). CDR3 length equals 15 residues. V was trimmed by 0 bases and J by 11 bases, leaving 17 bases between them. The DNA for the CDR3 is TGTGCCTGGAGTGTAGGGGGGCGAACGTTTGCACCCCTCCACTTT. This encodes CAWSVGGRTFAPLHF.

A word on this clonotype: The junction departs from the called germline gene at one end, perhaps through a read error. The V and J genes are TRBV29-1 and TRBJ1-3; D remains unclear. The germline V gene has CDR1 SQVTM and CDR2 ANQGSEA. The CDR3 totals 15 residues. The CDR3 here is CSVDGDQSSGDTIYF. In DNA, the CDR3 is TGCAGCGTCGATGGTGACCAGTCATCTGGAGACACCATATATTTT.

The chain employs TRBV5-6 and TRBJ1-1; weak D call: TRBD1 (6 bases). CDR3 size: 14 residues. Germline assignment: CDR1 SGHDT and CDR2 YYEEEE. The ends were cut back, 3 bases at V and 0 bases at J, with 9 bases in the middle. The CDR3 reads CASSSGHMNTEAFF. The CDR3 nucleotides read TGTGCCAGCAGCTCGGGACATATGAACACTGAAGCTTTCTTT.

The genes are TRBV29-1 and TRBJ2-7; 7 bases line up with TRBD1. The CDR3 spans 14 residues. Germline trimming cut 4 bases from V and 0 bases from J; bases unmatched to any gene: 6. Germline assignment: CDR1 SQVTM and CDR2 ANQGSEA. For the CDR3, the DNA is TGCAGCGTTGCGGTGGGACAGAGCTCCTACGAGCAGTACTTC. It encodes CSVAVGQSSYEQYF.

This clonotype was found many times. The V gene is TRBV29-1, the J gene TRBJ2-3; D may be TRBD2 (6 bases). The germline CDR1 and CDR2 sequences are SQVTM and ANQGSEA. The CDR3 loop spans 13 amino acids. Trimming stripped 5 bases from V and 4 bases from J, with 13 bases between. CDR3: CSVTRGRADTQYF. As DNA, the CDR3 is TGCAGCGTTACGCGGGGTCGGGCAGATACGCAGTATTTT.